This section outlines one TCR beta chain sequence together with its context. Its target is unknown. Germline V lookup: CDR1 SGHAT, CDR2 FQNNGV. Trimming stripped 5 bases from V and 2 bases from J, with 16 bases between. This CDR3 is 16 amino acids long. This record belongs to a study of T cell responses to AZD1222 COVID-19 vaccine. Study-wide findings and caveats: Among the donors, most were white British and more were female, and clonal diversity was possibly underestimated.

Using immunoSEQ multiplex PCR, the repertoire was profiled, and TCRdb retains in-frame clones only, with some absent. The sample shows more than 150,000 clones, roughly 90% of them seen only once. The sequence was collected from an adult in good health. The chain couples TRBV11-2 to TRBJ2-1; possibly TRBD2 for D (6 bases). The starting material was peripheral blood, obtained on day 0 of AZD1222 vaccination. The CDR3 spells CASSRIQGLAYNEQFF. Here the CDR3 DNA reads TGTGCCAGCAGCCGCATCCAGGGACTCGCCTACAATGAGCAGTTCTTC. The full variable domain, in which reference TRBV11-2 and TRBJ2-1 provide the parts outside the CDR3, is EAGVAQSPRYKIIEKRQSVAFWCNPISGHATLYWYQQILGQGPKLLIQFQNNGVVDDSQLPKDRFSAERLKGVDSTLKIQPAKLEDSAVYLCASSRIQGLAYNEQFFGPGTRLTVL.